This T cell receptor (beta chain) was documented in a study of blood T cell repertoires in COVID-19. Study-level background: From T cells, B-cell-depleted T cells, or PBMCs came the material, which was cDNA or gDNA.

Using immunoSEQ multiplex PCR, the repertoire was profiled, and TCRdb retains in-frame clones only, with some absent. Of roughly 250,000 clones listed, approximately 84% were seen once; the top ten hold under 2%. Germline-derived CDR1 and CDR2 are MDHEN and SYDVKM. The CDR3 runs to 16 residues. V was pared by 5 bases and J by 2 bases, with 12 bases of the junction left unmatched. The TCR was taken from an elderly woman with acute or convalescent COVID-19. The sequenced material came from peripheral blood. J is TRBJ2-7 and V is TRBV28; 7 nucleotides line up with TRBD1. CDR3 region: CASSPTGASTPYEQYF. The DNA of the CDR3 is TGTGCCAGCAGTCCCACAGGGGCTTCAACCCCCTACGAGCAGTACTTC.